Below, 17 T cell receptor beta chains from the same sample are listed, as sequenced in a study of vaccination effects on CD4 cells after COVID-19 (dated by TCRdb to between 2021 and 2022). Libraries were constructed by the immunoSEQ multiplex PCR assay. The table comes from immuneACCESS by way of TCRdb, which keeps in-frame sequences with V and J called. Part of the clones is missing from these tables; in studies checked, under half for an unresolved V gene and the rest for unknown reasons. This sample comprises under 30,000 clones, 50% to 70% of them detected only once. Of the sample, roughly 10% is held by the ten largest clones. After about 9 days of culture, CD4+ T cells were isolated with the EasySep CD4+ T cell isolation kit. No antigen is known for these receptors. The specimen was CD4+ T cells from PBMCs cultured without peptide, collected before COVID-19 vaccination. The source is a human donor who received a COVID-19 vaccine.

The chain recombines TRBV7-8 with TRBJ2-3; TRBD2 matches 16 bases. The V gene's germline CDR1 is SGHVS and CDR2 FQNEAQ. This CDR3 has 21 residues. The trim removed 0 bases at V and 3 bases at J, leaving 12 bases unmatched. The chain's CDR3 is CASSLAPASGTSGGATDTQYF. The CDR3, as DNA: TGTGCCAGCAGCTTAGCCCCAGCTTCCGGGACTAGCGGGGGGGCAACAGATACGCAGTATTTT.

V usage is TRBV5-6 and J usage is TRBJ1-2; 8 bases are a match to TRBD1. The ends lost 4 bases at V and 3 bases at J; junction bases unmatched: 11. The CDR3 is 16 residues long. In germline, CDR1 is SGHDT, CDR2 YYEEEE. The DNA of the CDR3 is TGTGCCAGCAGCCGACCCAGGGGGCGCGACGACTATGGCTACACCTTC. It specifies CASSRPRGRDDYGYTF.

V and J are TRBV5-4 and TRBJ2-7; TRBD2 matches at 7 bases. The V and J ends lost 5 bases and 6 bases, in that order; junction bases with no gene match: 8. Germline V gene sequence: CDR1 SGHNT, CDR2 YYREEE (reference sequence). This CDR3 spans 13 amino acids. The CDR3 sequence: CASSPGLGGEQYF. The CDR3 coding sequence is TGTGCCAGCAGTCCAGGACTAGGAGGCGAGCAGTACTTC. The full variable domain, rest sourced from reference TRBV5-4 and TRBJ2-7, is ETGVTQSPTHLIKTRGQQVTLRCSSQSGHNTVSWYQQALGQGPQFIFQYYREEENGRGNFPPRFSGLQFPNYSSELNVNALELDDSALYLCASSPGLGGEQYFGPGTRLTVT.

This clone appeared a single time. The chain is built from TRBV24-1 and TRBJ1-1, with D perhaps matching TRBD1 (5 bases). The CDR3 spans 14 residues. Trimming removed 7 bases from V and 7 bases from J, with 18 bases in between. The V gene's germline CDR1 is KGHDR and CDR2 SFDVKD. The CDR3 spells CATSRRASAIEAFF. The CDR3 nucleotides are TGTGCCACCAGCCGCAGGGCCAGCGCAATTGAAGCTTTCTTT.

V usage is TRBV12-3 or TRBV12-4 and J usage is TRBJ1-3; D is unresolved. CDR3 size: 13 residues. Trimming pared 2 bases from V and 1 base from J, leaving 3 bases between. The CDR3 loop is CASSLFSGNTIYF. In DNA form, the CDR3 reads TGTGCCAGCAGTTTATTTTCTGGAAACACCATATATTTT.

The chain recombines TRBV18 with TRBJ1-2; weak D call: TRBD1 (6 bases). The CDR3 covers 15 residues. CDR1 is KGHSH and CDR2 is LQKENI in the germline V gene. Deletions cut 2 bases from V and 1 base from J, with 11 bases between. CDR3 amino acids: CASSPRQQGNYGYTF. Here the CDR3 DNA reads TGTGCCAGCTCACCAAGACAACAGGGTAACTATGGCTACACCTTC. The complete variable domain, with remaining parts taken from reference TRBV18 and TRBJ1-2, reads NAGVMQNPRHLVRRRGQEARLRCSPMKGHSHVYWYRQLPEEGLKFMVYLQKENIIDESGMPKERFSAEFPKEGPSILRIQQVVRGDSAAYFCASSPRQQGNYGYTFGSGTRLTVV.

V usage is TRBV20-1 and J usage is TRBJ2-1, with 7 bases aligning to TRBD1. CDR3 length equals 11 residues. After removal of 5 bases from V and 9 bases from J, the junction contained 4 bases not matched to a gene. Germline CDR1 reads DFQATT; CDR2 reads SNEGSKA (reference sequence). CDR3 sequence (DNA): TGCAGTGCTGCCCCAGGGGGTGAGCAGTTCTTC. Translated: CSAAPGGEQFF.

This chain links TRBV5-4 with TRBJ2-7; a weak D match, TRBD1 (6 bases). CDR1 and CDR2 from the germline V gene are SGHNT and YYREEE (reference sequence). This CDR3 spans 15 amino acids. Trimming left V 0 bases short and J 4 bases short, with 14 bases between. The DNA for the CDR3 is TGTGCCAGCAGCTTGGCGGGTGTGGGGGCGTACGAGCAGTACTTC. Protein product: CASSLAGVGAYEQYF.

This clone has a handful of counts. Written as DNA, the CDR3 is TGTGCTAGTGGTTTGGTACTTATGGGCAACAATAACACCGGGGAGCTGTTTTTT. Translating it yields CASGLVLMGNNNTGELFF. The chain is built from TRBV12-5 and TRBJ2-2; no definite D call. Trimming took off 0 bases at V and 2 bases at J, with 16 bases between the two ends. CDR1 is LGHNT and CDR2 is FRNRAP in the germline V gene. The CDR3 contains 18 residues.

On this clone: The same CDR3 is also encoded by other DNA sequences in this sample. The J gene is TRBJ2-5, the V gene TRBV11-2, with no clear D. Trimming stripped 0 bases from V and 4 bases from J, with 3 bases between. Germline CDR1 is SGHAT and CDR2 is FQNNGV. This CDR3 spans 12 amino acids. CDR3 loop: CASSLDRETQYF. CDR3 bases: TGTGCCAGCAGCTTAGACAGAGAGACCCAGTACTTC.

The chain combines TRBV27 with TRBJ2-7; D gene uncertain. Trimming took 5 bases from V and 9 from J, leaving 20 bases between them. Germline loops: CDR1 MNHEY, CDR2 SMNVEV (reference sequence). This CDR3 contains 14 residues. The CDR3 sequence: CASSPAAASSGQYF. CDR3 nucleotide sequence: TGTGCCAGCAGTCCTGCCGCGGCCTCCTCTGGGCAGTACTTC.

This CDR3 is CASKDTNTEAFF. CDR3 bases: TGTGCCAGCAAGGACACGAACACTGAAGCTTTCTTT. The chain uses TRBV25-1 and TRBJ1-1; D is perhaps TRBD1 (5 bases). The germline gives CDR1 MGHDK, CDR2 SYGVNS. The CDR3 loop spans 12 amino acids. V was clipped by 7 bases and J by 1 base, with 7 bases between them.

This chain uses TRBV10-2 with TRBJ2-2; 8 bases match TRBD2. Germline loops: CDR1 WSHSY, CDR2 SAAADI. The CDR3 loop spans 17 amino acids. V gave up 4 bases and J gave up 4 bases; unmatched junction bases: 11. DNA of the CDR3: TGCGCCAGCAGTGTGGTTGGAGCGGGAGTAAGCACCGGGGAGCTGTTTTTT. Residues: CASSVVGAGVSTGELFF.

The rearrangement links TRBV27 to TRBJ1-6; 11 bases are a match to TRBD1. The germline CDR1 and CDR2 sequences are MNHEY and SMNVEV (reference sequence). Trimming at V came to 5 bases and at J to 5 bases, leaving 5 bases not matched to a gene. CDR3 length equals 16 residues. The chain's CDR3 is CASSPRTGGNNSPLHF. The CDR3 nucleotides are TGTGCCAGCAGTCCCCGGACAGGGGGCAATAATTCACCCCTCCACTTT.

This clone has a handful of counts. The CDR3 region is CASSTDRGGEKLFF. As DNA, the CDR3 is TGCGCCAGCAGCACCGACAGGGGAGGAGAAAAACTGTTTTTT. The chain links TRBV10-1 to TRBJ1-4; 8 nucleotides match TRBD1. The CDR3 runs to 14 residues. V gave up 6 bases and J gave up 8 bases; unmatched junction bases: 8. From germline, CDR1 is WNHNN and CDR2 SYGVQD (reference sequence).

The CDR3 coding sequence is TGCGCCAGCAGCCAAGGAGGGAACTATGGCTACACCTTC. This gives the protein CASSQGGNYGYTF. The V gene is TRBV4-1, the J gene TRBJ1-2; unclear D gene. V lost 1 base and J lost 2, with 5 bases in between. The CDR3 totals 13 residues. CDR1 is MGHRA, CDR2 YSYEKL, per germline.

The chain has TRBV28 and TRBJ1-2; D is possibly TRBD1 (5 bases). The CDR3 extends over 15 amino acids. Germline V lookup: CDR1 MDHEN, CDR2 SYDVKM. V shed 3 bases and J shed 0 bases, with 11 bases lying between them. CDR3 in amino acids: CASSLPGHPNYGYTF. CDR3 bases: TGTGCCAGCAGTTTGCCCGGACACCCTAACTATGGCTACACCTTC.